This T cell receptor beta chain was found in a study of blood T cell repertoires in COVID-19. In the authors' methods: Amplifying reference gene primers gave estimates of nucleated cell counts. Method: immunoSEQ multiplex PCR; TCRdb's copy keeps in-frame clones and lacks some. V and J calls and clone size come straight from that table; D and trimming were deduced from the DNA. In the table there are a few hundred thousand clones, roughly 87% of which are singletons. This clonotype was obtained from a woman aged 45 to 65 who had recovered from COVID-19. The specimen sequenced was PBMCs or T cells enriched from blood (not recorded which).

CDR3 sequence reads: CSAGTGDEQYF. The CDR3, as DNA: TGCAGCGCCGGGACAGGGGACGAGCAGTACTTC. The chain uses TRBV29-1 and TRBJ2-7, with 10 bases fitting TRBD1. The ends lost 7 bases at V and 5 bases at J; junction bases unmatched: 2. Germline loops: CDR1 SQVTM, CDR2 ANQGSEA. This CDR3 has 11 residues.